Below are 23 T cell receptor beta chains sequenced from a single sample in a study of blood T cells in healthy people across ages. A second PCR of about 7 to 11 cycles used a sample-barcoded 5' primer and a J-beta primer mix. Each CDR3 protein is one row after TCRdb ran MiXCR on the 5' RACE reads. The data hold about 1,500,000 distinct CDR3 sequences, with about 30% observed a single time. Source material: blood. The receptors stem from a woman in her 30s in good health.

The chain employs TRBV7-9 and TRBJ2-3; 9 positions match TRBD2. Germline V lookup: CDR1 SEHNR, CDR2 FQNEAQ (reference sequence). The trim removed 5 bases at V and 0 bases at J, leaving 12 bases unmatched. The CDR3 consists of 18 residues. The CDR3 is CASSPLGLASTSTDTQYF. For the CDR3, the DNA is TGTGCCAGCAGCCCACTAGGACTAGCGTCTACTAGCACAGATACGCAGTATTTT. Looking up the rest from reference TRBV7-9 and TRBJ2-3 gives the full variable domain: DTGVSQNPRHKITKRGQNVTFRCDPISEHNRLYWYRQTLGQGPEFLTYFQNEAQLEKSRLLSDRFSAERPKGSFSTLEIQRTEQGDSAMYLCASSPLGLASTSTDTQYFGPGTRLTVL.

There are a few counts of this clonotype. The chain joins TRBV5-1 to TRBJ2-1; D is perhaps TRBD1 (5 bases). Trimming left V 3 bases short and J 6 bases short, with 13 bases between. There are 14 residues in the CDR3. Germline values: CDR1 SGHRS, CDR2 YFSETQ. The CDR3 here is CASSSLQGRNEQFF. In nucleotides, the CDR3 is TGCGCCAGCAGCTCCCTCCAGGGTCGCAATGAGCAGTTCTTC.

This clonotype came up a few times. The CDR3, as DNA: TGTGCCAGCAGTAAGATCGGGACAGCTTTGATTAATAAGCAGTTCTTC. Protein product: CASSKIGTALINKQFF. The chain has TRBV27 and TRBJ2-1, with 7 bases fitting TRBD1. Germline V CDR1 and CDR2: MNHEY, SMNVEV (reference sequence). This CDR3 has 16 amino acids. The V and J ends lost 5 bases and 11 bases, in that order; junction bases with no gene match: 18.

This clonotype was observed many times. The chain recombines TRBV7-3 with TRBJ2-6; D unclear. The CDR3 is made up of 14 amino acids. With 5 bases removed from V and 0 bases from J, the gap between germline ends came to 5 bases. Germline-derived CDR1 and CDR2 are SGHTA and FQGTGA. The CDR3 sequence: CASSHHSGANVLTF. The CDR3 coding sequence is TGTGCCAGCAGCCACCACTCTGGGGCCAACGTCCTGACTTTC.

This clonotype was recorded at least ten times. V is TRBV7-2 and J is TRBJ2-3; no reliable D call. The germline V and J ends were trimmed by 5 bases and 2 bases, with 11 bases remaining between them. Germline V lookup: CDR1 SGHTA, CDR2 FQGNSA. This CDR3 is built from 14 residues. In nucleotides, the CDR3 is TGTGCCAGCAGCCCGGATCAAAACACAGATACGCAGTATTTT. As protein: CASSPDQNTDTQYF.

With regard to this clonotype: A much larger clone sits a single nucleotide away, making a read error possible. For the CDR3, the DNA is TGTGCCAGCGGTCCGGGACTGTCCTACAATGAGCAGTTCTTC. Amino acid sequence: CASGPGLSYNEQFF. The V and J genes are TRBV6-2 or TRBV6-3 and TRBJ2-1; D may be TRBD2 (6 bases). The V gene's germline CDR1 is MNHEY and CDR2 SVGEGT. This CDR3 is built from 14 residues. V shed 8 bases and J shed 1 base, with 12 bases lying between them.

This clonotype was counted between two and nine times. This chain's CDR3 is CASSQETGGGDEKLFF. In DNA form, the CDR3 reads TGCGCCAGCAGCCAAGAAACAGGGGGCGGTGATGAAAAACTGTTTTTT. This chain connects TRBV4-3 to TRBJ1-4, with 9 positions matching TRBD1. Germline CDR1 is LGHNA and CDR2 is YSLEER. The CDR3 is 16 amino acids. V lost 0 bases to trimming and J lost 6 bases; unmatched junction nucleotides: 5.

This clonotype was detected a few times. The rearrangement links TRBV7-2 to TRBJ2-3; TRBD2 agrees at 7 bases. CDR1 and CDR2 (germline): SGHTA, FQGNSA. With 4 bases clipped from V and 4 bases from J, the junction kept 14 bases outside the gene matches. The CDR3 runs 17 residues. CDR3: CASSWAASGWGADTQYF. The CDR3 nucleotides read TGTGCCAGCAGCTGGGCCGCTAGCGGATGGGGCGCAGATACGCAGTATTTT.

J is TRBJ2-7 and V is TRBV6-2 or TRBV6-3, with 13 bases that match TRBD2. Germline CDR1 and CDR2: MNHEY and SVGEGT. With V trimmed by 0 bases and J by 2 bases, 4 bases remained unmatched. There are 17 residues in the CDR3. The CDR3 sequence is CASSYSTSGRFAYEQYF. The CDR3 nucleotides are TGTGCCAGCAGTTACTCGACTAGCGGGAGGTTCGCCTACGAGCAGTACTTC.

This clonotype was seen a few times. CDR3 amino acids: CASSQYTDRGFYEQYF. The CDR3 coding sequence is TGCGCCAGCAGCCAGTACACGGACAGGGGATTCTACGAGCAGTACTTC. This chain links TRBV4-3 with TRBJ2-7; 9 bases are shared with TRBD1. Looked up from germline, CDR1 is LGHNA and CDR2 is YSLEER. Unmatched junction bases numbered 9, after V lost 3 bases and J lost 3 bases. This CDR3 is built from 16 residues.

The gene calls are TRBV28 and TRBJ2-2; the D gene is possibly TRBD1 (6 bases). The CDR3 runs 15 residues. Looked up from germline, CDR1 is MDHEN and CDR2 is SYDVKM. Trimming pared 5 bases from V and 4 bases from J, leaving 14 bases between. CDR3 in amino acids: CASSPQGRSTGELFF. CDR3 bases: TGTGCCAGCAGTCCCCAGGGGAGAAGCACCGGGGAGCTGTTTTTT.

This clonotype has only a few counts. The rearrangement joins TRBV2 to TRBJ1-4, with no clear D. This CDR3 has 14 amino acids. Germline V gene data show CDR1 as SNHLY and CDR2 as FYNNEI. V was pared by 6 bases and J by 10 bases, with 18 bases between. CDR3 loop: CASREDGVDGKLFF. CDR3 DNA: TGTGCCAGCAGGGAGGACGGGGTTGATGGAAAACTGTTTTTT.

The chain has TRBV3-1 and TRBJ2-7; no definite D call. Germline V CDR1 and CDR2: LGHDT, YNNKEL (reference sequence). V was pared by 0 bases and J by 0 bases, with 9 bases between. This CDR3 has 15 residues. CDR3 coding DNA: TGTGCCAGCAGCCAAGAAGGGATGAGCTCCTACGAGCAGTACTTC. As protein: CASSQEGMSSYEQYF.

On this clonotype: The junction does not match germline at one end; this may be a read error. The V call is TRBV9, the J call TRBJ2-3, with a tentative D call TRBD1 (6 bases). The CDR3 sequence is 15 residues long. Germline CDR1 is SGDLS and CDR2 is YYNGEE. CDR3 nucleotide sequence: TGTGCCAGCAGCGTAGCCCCAGGGGCCACAGACACGCAGTATTTT. Residues: CASSVAPGATDTQYF.

In its sample, this clonotype was seen a few times. The J gene is TRBJ1-4, the V gene TRBV20-1; 7 nucleotides align to TRBD1. CDR1 is DFQATT, CDR2 SNEGSKA, per germline (reference sequence). The CDR3 runs 15 residues. Trimming cost V 4 bases and J 4 bases; bases outside gene matches: 9. CDR3 nucleotide sequence: TGCAGTGCTACCCAAACACAGGGGATTAATGAAAAACTGTTTTTT. Its translation: CSATQTQGINEKLFF.

A few counts support this clonotype. The chain couples TRBV7-9 to TRBJ2-3; D may be TRBD1 or TRBD2 (6 bases each). CDR1 is SEHNR, CDR2 FQNEAQ, per germline (reference sequence). Deletions cut 5 bases from V and 8 bases from J, with 14 bases between. The CDR3 length is 13 residues. CDR3 DNA sequence: TGTGCCAGCAGCCCCGGGGGCGCGCCTACGCAGTATTTT. Translation: CASSPGGAPTQYF.

The gene calls are TRBV20-1 and TRBJ1-1; weak D call: TRBD1 (5 bases). Trimming shortened V by 1 base and J by 2 bases, and 11 bases separated the two germline ends. CDR3 length: 14 residues. Germline values: CDR1 DFQATT, CDR2 SNEGSKA (reference sequence). The CDR3 DNA follows: TGCAGTGCTAGAGTGATAGGGACCAACACTGAAGCTTTCTTT. Protein sequence: CSARVIGTNTEAFF.

This clonotype was counted ten times or more. The chain uses TRBV20-1 and TRBJ1-6, with D perhaps matching TRBD1 (5 bases). Trimming removed 2 bases at V and 7 bases at J, with 9 bases between. The CDR3 length is 13 residues. Germline values: CDR1 DFQATT, CDR2 SNEGSKA (reference sequence). The CDR3 coding sequence is TGCAGTGCTAGATGGGGGGAAAATTCACCCCTCCACTTT. It codes for CSARWGENSPLHF.

This chain uses TRBV20-1 with TRBJ2-1; TRBD2 aligns across 12 bases. Looked up from germline, CDR1 is DFQATT and CDR2 is SNEGSKA (reference sequence). The CDR3 has 17 residues. Losses at the gene ends were 1 base for V and 5 bases for J; bases not matched to a gene: 9. Here the CDR3 DNA reads TGCAGTGCTAGAGGACTAGCGGGAGAAATGTTCGACAATGAGCAGTTCTTC. This translates into CSARGLAGEMFDNEQFF.

This clonotype was counted only a few times. One junction end does not reproduce the germline sequence, and a read error may be involved. J is TRBJ2-4 and V is TRBV5-1, with D perhaps TRBD1 (7 bases). The J call is doubtful: the DNA matches TRBJ2-7 better. Germline loops: CDR1 SGHRS, CDR2 YFSETQ. There are 15 residues in the CDR3. In nucleotides, the CDR3 is TGCGCCAGCAGCCGGGCGGGACAGACTTCCTCCGAGCAGTACTTC. Its protein product is CASSRAGQTSSEQYF.

This clonotype was observed a few times. The chain recombines TRBV27 with TRBJ1-6; unclear D gene. Between the trimmed V and J ends, which lost 5 bases and 5 bases, there was a span of 19 bases. There are 17 residues in the CDR3. Germline CDR1 is MNHEY and CDR2 is SMNVEV (reference sequence). The CDR3 DNA follows: TGTGCCAGCAGTCCTCGACCCAGCCGGACGGATAATTCACCCCTCCACTTT. Translation: CASSPRPSRTDNSPLHF.

At least ten counts were recorded for this clonotype. V is TRBV11-2 and J is TRBJ2-7, with 7 bases fitting TRBD2. J gave up 1 base and V 5 bases, and 11 bases lay outside the gene matches. The germline CDR1 and CDR2 sequences are SGHAT and FQNNGV. This CDR3 contains 16 residues. The CDR3 sequence is CASSTLEGLPSYEQYF. The CDR3 DNA reads TGTGCCAGCAGCACTTTGGAGGGACTACCGTCCTACGAGCAGTACTTC.

This clonotype was seen ten or more times. This rearrangement joins TRBV7-2 to TRBJ2-5; D could derive from TRBD1 or TRBD2 (5 bases each). V was clipped by 1 base and J by 6 bases, with 12 bases between them. CDR3 length equals 14 residues. Germline CDR1 and CDR2: SGHTA and FQGNSA. In DNA form, the CDR3 reads TGTGCCAGCAGCTTAGACCGACGGGACCAGACCCAGTACTTC. Amino acid sequence: CASSLDRRDQTQYF.